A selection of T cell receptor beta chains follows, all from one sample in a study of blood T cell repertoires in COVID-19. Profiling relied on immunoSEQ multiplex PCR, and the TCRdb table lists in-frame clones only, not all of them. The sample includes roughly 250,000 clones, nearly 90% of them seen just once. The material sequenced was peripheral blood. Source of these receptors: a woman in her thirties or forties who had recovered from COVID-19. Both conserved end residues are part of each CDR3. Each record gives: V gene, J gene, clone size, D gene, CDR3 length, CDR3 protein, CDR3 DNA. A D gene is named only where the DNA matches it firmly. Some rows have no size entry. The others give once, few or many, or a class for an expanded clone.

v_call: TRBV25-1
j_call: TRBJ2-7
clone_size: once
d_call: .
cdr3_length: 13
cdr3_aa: CASSERLSYEQYF
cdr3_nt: TGTGCCAGCAGTGAAAGACTCTCCTACGAGCAGTACTTC

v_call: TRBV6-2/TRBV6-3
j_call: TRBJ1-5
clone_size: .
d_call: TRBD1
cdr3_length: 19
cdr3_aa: CASSYDRGRDVVSNQPQHF
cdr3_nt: TGTGCCAGCAGTTACGACAGGGGCCGTGATGTGGTGAGCAATCAGCCCCAGCATTTT

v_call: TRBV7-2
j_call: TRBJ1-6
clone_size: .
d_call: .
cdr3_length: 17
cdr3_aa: CASSLVALWYDDSPLHF
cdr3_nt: TGTGCCAGCAGCTTAGTAGCACTTTGGTATGATGATTCACCCCTCCACTTT

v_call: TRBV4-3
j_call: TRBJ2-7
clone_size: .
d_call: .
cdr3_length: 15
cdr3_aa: CASSQEQPSSYEQYF
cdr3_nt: TGCGCCAGCAGCCAAGAACAACCTAGCTCCTACGAGCAGTACTTC

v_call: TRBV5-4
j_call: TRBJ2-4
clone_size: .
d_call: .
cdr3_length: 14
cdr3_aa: CASSLSDRKNIQYF
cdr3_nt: TGTGCCAGCAGCTTGTCGGACAGAAAAAACATTCAGTACTTC

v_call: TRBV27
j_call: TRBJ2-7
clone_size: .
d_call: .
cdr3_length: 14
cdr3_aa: CASSLGGSSYEQYF
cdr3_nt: TGTGCCAGCAGTTTAGGTGGCAGCTCCTACGAGCAGTACTTC

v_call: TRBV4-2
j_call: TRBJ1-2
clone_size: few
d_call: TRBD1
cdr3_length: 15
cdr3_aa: CASSQGQSTGYGYTF
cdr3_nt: TGTGCCAGCAGCCAGGGACAGAGTACGGGCTATGGCTACACCTTC

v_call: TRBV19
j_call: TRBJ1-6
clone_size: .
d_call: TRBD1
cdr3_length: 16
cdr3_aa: CATKDRGTSYNSPLHF
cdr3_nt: TGTGCCACTAAGGACAGGGGGACGTCCTATAATTCACCCCTCCACTTT

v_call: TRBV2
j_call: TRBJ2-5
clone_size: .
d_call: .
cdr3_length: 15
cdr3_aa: CASRADGVFGETQYF
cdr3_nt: TGTGCCAGCAGGGCCGACGGGGTTTTTGGGGAGACCCAGTACTTC

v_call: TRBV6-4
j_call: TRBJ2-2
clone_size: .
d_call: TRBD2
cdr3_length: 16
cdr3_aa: CASTPEAGVPTGELFF
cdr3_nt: TGTGCCAGCACCCCCGAAGCGGGAGTACCCACCGGGGAGCTGTTTTTT

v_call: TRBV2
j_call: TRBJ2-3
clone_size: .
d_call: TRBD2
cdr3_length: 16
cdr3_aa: CASNLGTSGLTDTQYF
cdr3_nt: TGTGCCAGCAACCTAGGGACTAGCGGCCTCACAGATACGCAGTATTTT

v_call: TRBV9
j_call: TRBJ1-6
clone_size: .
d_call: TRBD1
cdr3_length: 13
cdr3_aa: CASSVTGGSPLHF
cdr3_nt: TGTGCCAGCAGCGTGACAGGGGGTTCACCCCTCCACTTT

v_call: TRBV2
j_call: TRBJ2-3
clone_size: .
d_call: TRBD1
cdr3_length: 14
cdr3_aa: CASTLTGGTDTQYF
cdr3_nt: TGTGCCAGCACTCTGACAGGGGGCACAGATACGCAGTATTTT

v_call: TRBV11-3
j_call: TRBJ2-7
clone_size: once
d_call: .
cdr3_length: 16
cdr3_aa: CASSLRKGPLSYEQYF
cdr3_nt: TGTGCCAGCAGCCTAAGAAAGGGGCCCCTCTCCTACGAGCAGTACTTC

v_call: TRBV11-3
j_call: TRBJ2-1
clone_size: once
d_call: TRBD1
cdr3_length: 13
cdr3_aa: CASRRTGGNEQFF
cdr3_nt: TGTGCCAGCAGACGCACAGGGGGCAATGAGCAGTTCTTC

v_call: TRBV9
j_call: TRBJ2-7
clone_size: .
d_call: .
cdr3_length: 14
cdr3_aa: CASSVDQGNYEQYF
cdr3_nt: TGTGCCAGCAGCGTAGATCAGGGTAACTACGAGCAGTACTTC

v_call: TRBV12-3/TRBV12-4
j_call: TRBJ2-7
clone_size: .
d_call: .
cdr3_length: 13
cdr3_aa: CASRGNNAYEQYF
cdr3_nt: TGTGCCAGTAGGGGAAACAATGCCTACGAGCAGTACTTC

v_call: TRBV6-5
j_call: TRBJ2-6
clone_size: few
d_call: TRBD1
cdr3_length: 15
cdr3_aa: CASCRDRAGANVLTF
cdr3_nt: TGTGCCAGCTGTAGAGACAGGGCCGGGGCCAACGTCCTGACTTTC

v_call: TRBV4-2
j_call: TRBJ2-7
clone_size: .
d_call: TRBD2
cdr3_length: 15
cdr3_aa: CASSQGTSGGYEQYF
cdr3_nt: TGTGCCAGCAGCCAAGGGACTAGCGGGGGCTACGAGCAGTACTTC

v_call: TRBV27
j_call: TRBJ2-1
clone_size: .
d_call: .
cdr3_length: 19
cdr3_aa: CASSFVGLGQGSSYNEQFF
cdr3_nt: TGTGCCAGCAGTTTTGTAGGTCTAGGGCAGGGAAGCTCCTACAATGAGCAGTTCTTC

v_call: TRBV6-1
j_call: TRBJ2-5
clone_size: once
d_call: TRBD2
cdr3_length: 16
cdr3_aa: CASSELLAGGYETQYF
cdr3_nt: TGTGCCAGCAGTGAACTACTAGCGGGAGGGTATGAGACCCAGTACTTC

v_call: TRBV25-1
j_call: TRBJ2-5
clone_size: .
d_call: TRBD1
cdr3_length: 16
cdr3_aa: CASSSQGSGYQETQYF
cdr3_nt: TGTGCCAGCAGTTCACAGGGGTCGGGGTACCAAGAGACCCAGTACTTC

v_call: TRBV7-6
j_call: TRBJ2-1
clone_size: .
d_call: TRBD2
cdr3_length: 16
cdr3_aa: CASSGISGGSYNEQFF
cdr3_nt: TGTGCCAGCAGTGGAATTAGCGGGGGGTCCTACAATGAGCAGTTCTTC

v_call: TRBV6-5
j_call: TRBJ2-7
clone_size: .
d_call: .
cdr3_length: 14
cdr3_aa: CASSYERLSYEQYF
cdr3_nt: TGTGCCAGCAGTTACGAGCGACTATCCTACGAGCAGTACTTC

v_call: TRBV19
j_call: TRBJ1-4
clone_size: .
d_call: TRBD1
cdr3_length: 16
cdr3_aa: CASSATRGLANEKLFF
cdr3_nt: TGTGCCAGTAGTGCAACCAGGGGGCTGGCAAATGAAAAACTGTTTTTT

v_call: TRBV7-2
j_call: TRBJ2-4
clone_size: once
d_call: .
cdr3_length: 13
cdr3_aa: CASSEHRPGIQYF
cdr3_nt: TGTGCCAGCAGCGAACACCGCCCGGGGATTCAGTACTTC

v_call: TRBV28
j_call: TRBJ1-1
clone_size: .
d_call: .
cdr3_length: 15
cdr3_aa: CASSSLQGTWTEAFF
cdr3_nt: TGTGCCAGCAGTTCACTACAGGGTACGTGGACTGAAGCTTTCTTT